This T cell receptor (beta chain) is drawn from a study of identical twins. The study's findings and limits: Beta out-of-frame sequences showed weaker excess twin sharing.

As to this clonotype: Its specificity is not known.

V lost 2 bases and J 2 bases, leaving 13 bases between the germline ends. The germline gives CDR1 SGHNT, CDR2 YENEEA. The CDR3 is 15 amino acids. TCRdb reprocessed the 5' RACE reads with MiXCR, giving one entry per CDR3 protein. Among about 220,000 distinct CDR3 sequences listed, less than 9.5% were seen once. The TCR sequence derives from a woman aged 18-29 years in good health. J is TRBJ2-7 and V is TRBV11-3; unclear D gene. Source material: memory (CD45RO+) T cells sorted from blood. DNA of the CDR3: TGTGCCAGCAGCTTACGCCCGGTTTCTACCTACGAGCAGTACTTC. It codes for CASSLRPVSTYEQYF.